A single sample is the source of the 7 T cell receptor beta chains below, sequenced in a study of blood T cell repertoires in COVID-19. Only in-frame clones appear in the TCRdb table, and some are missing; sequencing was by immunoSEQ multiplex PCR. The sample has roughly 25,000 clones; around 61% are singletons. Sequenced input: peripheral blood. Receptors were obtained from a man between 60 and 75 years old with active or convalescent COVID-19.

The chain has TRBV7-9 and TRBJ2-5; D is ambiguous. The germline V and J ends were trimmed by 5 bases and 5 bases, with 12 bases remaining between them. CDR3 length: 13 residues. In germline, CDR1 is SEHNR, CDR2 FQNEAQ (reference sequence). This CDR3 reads CASSASVPETQYF. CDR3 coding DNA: TGTGCCAGCAGCGCTTCGGTACCGGAGACCCAGTACTTC.

DNA for the CDR3: TGTGCCAGCAGTGAGACAGGGGGCGATGGCTACACCTTC. Translated, it gives CASSETGGDGYTF. The V and J genes are TRBV2 and TRBJ1-2, with 10 bases identical to TRBD1. The V gene's germline CDR1 is SNHLY and CDR2 FYNNEI. The CDR3 runs 13 residues. The ends lost 3 bases at V and 6 bases at J; junction bases unmatched: 1.

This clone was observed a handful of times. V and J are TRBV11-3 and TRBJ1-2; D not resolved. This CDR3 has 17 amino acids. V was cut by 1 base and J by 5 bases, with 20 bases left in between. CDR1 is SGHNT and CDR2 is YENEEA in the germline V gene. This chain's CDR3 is CASSLGGIHSKLYGYTF. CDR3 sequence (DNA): TGTGCCAGCAGCTTAGGAGGGATCCATTCGAAACTATATGGCTACACCTTC.

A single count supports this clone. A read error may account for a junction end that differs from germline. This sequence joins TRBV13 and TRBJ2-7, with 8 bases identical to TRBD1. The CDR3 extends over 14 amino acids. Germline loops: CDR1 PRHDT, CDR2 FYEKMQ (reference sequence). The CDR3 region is CASSLGQGYYEQYF. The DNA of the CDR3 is TGTGCCAGCAGCCTAGGACAGGGCTACTACGAGCAGTACTTC.

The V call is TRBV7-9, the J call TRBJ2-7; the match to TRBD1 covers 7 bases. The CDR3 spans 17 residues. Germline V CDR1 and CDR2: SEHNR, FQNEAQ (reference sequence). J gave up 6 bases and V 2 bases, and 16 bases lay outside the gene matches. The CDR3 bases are TGTGCCAGCAGCTTAAACCCGAAGGGGGCGAAGTTGGGCGAGCAGTACTTC. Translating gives CASSLNPKGAKLGEQYF.

CDR3 DNA: TGTGCCAGCAGCCTACAAGGACAGGGCTGGTTTGGCTACACCTTC. It translates to CASSLQGQGWFGYTF. This sequence joins TRBV7-8 and TRBJ1-2; 8 positions match TRBD1. J was trimmed by 7 bases and V by 5 bases; bases with no gene match: 12. CDR3 length equals 15 residues. CDR1 and CDR2 from the germline V gene are SGHVS and FQNEAQ.

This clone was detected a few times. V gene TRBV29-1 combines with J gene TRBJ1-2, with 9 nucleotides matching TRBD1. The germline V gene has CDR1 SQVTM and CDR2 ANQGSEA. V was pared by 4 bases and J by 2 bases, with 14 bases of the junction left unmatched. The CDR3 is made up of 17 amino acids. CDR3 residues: CSVGKFPGTGRNYGYTF. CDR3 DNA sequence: TGCAGCGTTGGGAAATTCCCCGGGACAGGGCGGAACTATGGCTACACCTTC. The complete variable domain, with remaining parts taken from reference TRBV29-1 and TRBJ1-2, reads SAVISQKPSRDICQRGTSLTIQCQVDSQVTMMFWYRQQPGQSLTLIATANQGSEATYESGFVIDKFPISRPNLTFSTLTVSNMSPEDSSIYLCSVGKFPGTGRNYGYTFGSGTRLTVV.